The rows below give T cell receptor beta chains drawn from one sample of a study of blood T cell repertoires in COVID-19. The table came from immunoSEQ multiplex PCR; TCRdb's copy has only in-frame clones and leaves some out. The top ten hold roughly 7.9% of the sample, which has 100,000 to 150,000 clones, about 74% seen once. Sequencing was performed on peripheral blood. These receptors all stem from a human donor in a cohort sampled during active COVID-19. The conserved cysteine and the conserved F or W are not part of the CDR3 here. Each record gives: V gene, J gene, CDR3 protein.

V gene: TRBV20-1; J gene: TRBJ2-7; CDR3 protein: SASRRGGLSEQY
V gene: TRBV7-6; J gene: TRBJ1-4; CDR3 protein: ASSREGATNEKLF
V gene: TRBV7-9; J gene: TRBJ1-6; CDR3 protein: ASSLGWKNSPLH
V gene: TRBV10-2; J gene: TRBJ2-5; CDR3 protein: ASSESEKLGETQY
V gene: TRBV6-5; J gene: TRBJ2-5; CDR3 protein: ASSYTSGTQETQY
V gene: TRBV7-8; J gene: TRBJ2-7; CDR3 protein: ASSSYDEQY
V gene: TRBV6-5; J gene: TRBJ1-5; CDR3 protein: ASSSSLRQPQH
V gene: TRBV10-3; J gene: TRBJ1-1; CDR3 protein: AISEAFGGPNTEAF
V gene: TRBV3-1/TRBV3-2; J gene: TRBJ2-7; CDR3 protein: ASSSGGLGTYEQY
V gene: TRBV5-6; J gene: TRBJ1-2; CDR3 protein: ATYQGGRYGYT
V gene: TRBV6-5; J gene: TRBJ1-2; CDR3 protein: ASRRGGARDYGYT
V gene: TRBV5-4; J gene: TRBJ2-7; CDR3 protein: ASSLNGLAGGSYEQY
V gene: TRBV10-3; J gene: TRBJ2-3; CDR3 protein: AISESRSTDTQY